The 13 T cell receptor beta chains presented below share a single source sample, sequenced in a study of blood T cell repertoires in COVID-19. Assay used: immunoSEQ multiplex PCR; TCRdb lists only in-frame clones, some missing. The sample includes 160,000 or so clones, about nine tenths of them seen just once. Sequences were obtained from peripheral blood. The receptors come from a man aged 18-30 years with acute or convalescent COVID-19.

The chain carries TRBV5-5 and TRBJ1-2; D gene unclear. CDR3 length: 16 residues. The germline V gene encodes CDR1 SGHKS and CDR2 YYEKEE (reference sequence). V was pared by 2 bases and J by 4 bases, with 18 bases between. The CDR3 DNA reads as TGTGCCAGCAGCTTCCCTCCGTTCCCAAGACTCTATGGCTACACCTTC. As protein: CASSFPPFPRLYGYTF.

The rearrangement links TRBV20-1 to TRBJ2-7, with TRBD1 identical over 10 bases. Trimming removed 6 bases from V and 6 bases from J; junction bases left unmatched: 2. CDR1 and CDR2 from the germline V gene are DFQATT and SNEGSKA (reference sequence). The CDR3 sequence is 11 residues long. The CDR3 sequence is CSARTGGEQYF. The CDR3 DNA reads as TGCAGTGCGCGGACAGGGGGCGAGCAGTACTTC.

The gene calls are TRBV12-5 and TRBJ1-1, with D possibly matching TRBD1 (5 bases). The CDR3 is made up of 13 amino acids. The germline gives CDR1 LGHNT, CDR2 FRNRAP. Trimming took 5 bases from V and 4 from J, leaving 11 bases between them. The CDR3 sequence is CASGGALGTEAFF. Here the CDR3 DNA reads TGTGCTAGTGGTGGGGCCTTGGGCACTGAAGCTTTCTTT.

The chain combines TRBV5-1 with TRBJ2-3; TRBD1 matches 10 bases. Per germline, CDR1 SGHRS and CDR2 YFSETQ. J was trimmed by 0 bases and V by 4 bases; bases with no gene match: 5. The CDR3 runs to 16 residues. The CDR3 reads CASSRGQGTSTDTQYF. In DNA form, the CDR3 reads TGCGCCAGCAGCCGGGGACAGGGGACGAGCACAGATACGCAGTATTTT.

V is TRBV11-3 and J is TRBJ2-3, with D perhaps matching TRBD1 (5 bases). CDR1 and CDR2 (germline): SGHNT, YENEEA. V was clipped by 5 bases and J by 4 bases, with 13 bases between them. CDR3 length equals 14 residues. CDR3 nucleotide sequence: TGTGCCAGCAGCGTTAGCATAGGGGCAGATACGCAGTATTTT. Translated: CASSVSIGADTQYF. Supplemented by reference TRBV11-3 and TRBJ2-3, the full variable domain reads EAGVVQSPRYKIIEKKQPVAFWCNPISGHNTLYWYLQNLGQGPELLIRYENEEAVDDSQLPKDRFSAERLKGVDSTLKIQPAELGDSAVYLCASSVSIGADTQYFGPGTRLTVL.

The V and J genes are TRBV5-6 and TRBJ1-2; D unresolved. The CDR3 is made up of 15 amino acids. Germline V gene data show CDR1 as SGHDT and CDR2 as YYEEEE. The V end was cut by 0 bases, the J end by 8 bases, with 17 bases between. Written as DNA, the CDR3 is TGTGCCAGCAGCTTGGGTTTTGGCGGGGAGCGGGGCTACACCTTC. Amino acids: CASSLGFGGERGYTF.

The chain links TRBV15 to TRBJ2-1; D is ambiguous. V dropped 5 bases and J dropped 6 bases, with 11 bases sitting between them. From germline, CDR1 is LNHNV and CDR2 YYDKDF (reference sequence). This CDR3 spans 13 amino acids. The CDR3 sequence: CATSLDRLNEQFF. The CDR3 nucleotides are TGTGCCACCAGCCTCGACCGACTCAATGAGCAGTTCTTC.

The gene calls are TRBV27 and TRBJ2-7; no clear D. V was shortened by 5 bases and J by 3 bases, with 14 bases between the two germline ends. The germline V gene encodes CDR1 MNHEY and CDR2 SMNVEV (reference sequence). This CDR3 contains 14 residues. The CDR3 DNA reads as TGTGCCAGCAGTCCTTCTAGTTGGTTCTACGAGCAGTACTTC. This codes for CASSPSSWFYEQYF.

This rearrangement joins TRBV5-8 to TRBJ1-6; no clear D gene. Trimming cost V 1 base and J 10 bases, with 12 bases left between them. CDR1 is SGHTS, CDR2 YDEGEE, per germline. The CDR3 loop spans 14 amino acids. The CDR3 protein is CASSLTPGSSPLHF. CDR3 DNA sequence: TGTGCCAGCAGCTTGACCCCGGGGAGCTCACCCCTCCACTTT.

V and J are TRBV3-1 (or the pseudogene TRBV3-2) and TRBJ2-5, with 12 bases fitting TRBD2. The germline V gene encodes CDR1 LGHDT and CDR2 YNNKEL (reference sequence). Losses at the gene ends were 3 bases for V and 4 bases for J; bases not matched to a gene: 6. The CDR3 is 16 residues long. The CDR3 sequence is CASSQTELAGGETQYF. CDR3 DNA sequence: TGTGCCAGCAGCCAGACGGAACTAGCGGGAGGAGAGACCCAGTACTTC.

This clone was seen once. This sequence joins TRBV18 and TRBJ1-4; no firm D call. This CDR3 has 14 residues. From germline, CDR1 is KGHSH and CDR2 LQKENI. Trimming left V 2 bases short and J 7 bases short, with 11 bases between. CDR3 sequence (DNA): TGTGCCAGCTCACCAGAGGCAGGAGGTGAAAAACTGTTTTTT. Encoded protein: CASSPEAGGEKLFF.

This chain connects TRBV18 to TRBJ1-2; 11 bases line up with TRBD1. The V segment lost 3 bases and the J segment 0 bases; nucleotides outside the gene matches: 3. CDR3 length: 16 amino acids. Looked up from germline, CDR1 is KGHSH and CDR2 is LQKENI. In DNA form, the CDR3 reads TGTGCCAGCTCACCGCCGGGACAGGGGGCTAACTATGGCTACACCTTC. It yields the protein CASSPPGQGANYGYTF.

CDR3 nucleotides: TGCGCCAGCGGTTTAGGAGTTATGAACGAGCAGTACTTC. Its protein product is CASGLGVMNEQYF. The chain links TRBV5-1 to TRBJ2-7, with unresolved D. Germline CDR1 SGHRS, CDR2 YFSETQ. There are 13 residues in the CDR3. V was pared by 7 bases and J by 5 bases, with 16 bases between.